The rows below give T cell receptor beta chains drawn from one sample of a study of human T cells and chemical hapten exposure. TCRdb called the RACE reads again in MiXCR, with one record for every CDR3 protein. This sample has 300,000 to 450,000 distinct CDR3 sequences; roughly 4.6% occur once, and the top ten carry 2.5% to 3%. The sequencing used whole blood, collected in connection with sensitization to the hapten diphenylcyclopropenone (DPC). Receptors were obtained from a woman in her 50s with alopecia areata. Some clones in this sample may be carry-over from other donors' samples. CDR3s include the opening cysteine and the closing phenylalanine or tryptophan. D genes are given only for firm matches. A row's size may be missing; if present it is once, few, many or a size class.

clone_size j_call d_call v_call cdr3_aa cdr3_nt
many TRBJ2-1 NA TRBV5-6 CASSLSQGEQFF TGTGCCAGCAGCCTTTCACAGGGTGAGCAGTTCTTC
few TRBJ2-7 NA TRBV2 CATTGLRTYEQYF TGTGCCACCACAGGGCTGAGGACCTACGAGCAGTACTTC
NA TRBJ2-3 NA TRBV11-2 CASRPDGADTQYF TGTGCCAGCAGGCCAGACGGGGCAGATACGCAGTATTTT
many TRBJ1-1 TRBD1 TRBV10-3 CATQGAGTEAFF TGTGCCACCCAGGGGGCAGGAACTGAAGCTTTCTTT
many TRBJ2-5 NA TRBV6-6 CASSYGGGEQETQYF TGTGCCAGCAGTTACGGTGGGGGCGAACAAGAGACCCAGTACTTC
many TRBJ2-3 TRBD1 TRBV11-2 CASSSPGGLVPYF TGTGCCAGCAGCTCTCCAGGGGGCCTGGTTCCGTATTTT
NA TRBJ1-2 NA TRBV6-1 CASSGNRANYGYTF TGTGCCAGCAGTGGTAACAGAGCTAACTATGGCTACACCTTC
few TRBJ2-7 NA TRBV24-1 CATSDLQRTETYEQYF TGTGCCACCAGTGATTTGCAGCGGACCGAGACCTACGAGCAGTACTTC
few TRBJ2-3 TRBD2 TRBV6-5 CASQGTSGHLTDTQYF TGTGCCAGCCAGGGTACTAGCGGACATTTAACAGATACGCAGTATTTT
few TRBJ1-5 TRBD1 TRBV20-1 CSARTGARPQHF TGCAGTGCTAGAACAGGGGCCCGGCCCCAGCATTTT
many TRBJ1-4 NA TRBV19 CASNPKAGATNEKLFF TGTGCCAGTAACCCTAAAGCGGGGGCGACTAATGAAAAACTGTTTTTT
NA TRBJ2-3 TRBD2 TRBV6-5 CASSYSTSGRANTQYF TGTGCCAGCAGTTACTCGACTAGCGGGAGGGCAAATACGCAGTATTTT
many TRBJ1-4 NA TRBV6-1 CASSEVVAAEKLFF TGTGCCAGCAGTGAAGTGGTGGCGGCTGAAAAACTGTTTTTT
NA TRBJ1-2 TRBD1 TRBV29-1 CSATTGQGLYGYTF TGCAGCGCTACGACGGGACAGGGATTATATGGCTACACCTTC
NA TRBJ2-1 NA TRBV12-5 CASAPLGRDEQFF TGTGCTAGTGCCCCTCTAGGGCGGGATGAGCAGTTCTTC
many TRBJ2-6 NA TRBV7-6 CASSLVGLGYGANVLTF TGTGCCAGCAGCTTAGTCGGTTTGGGATACGGGGCCAACGTCCTGACTTTC
many TRBJ1-1 NA TRBV5-1 CASHREVATEAFF TGCGCCAGCCACAGGGAGGTGGCCACTGAAGCTTTCTTT
many TRBJ2-1 NA TRBV24-1 CATSDLGGGPNNEQFF TGTGCCACCAGTGATTTAGGAGGCGGACCCAACAATGAGCAGTTCTTC
few TRBJ2-4 NA TRBV4-1 CASSQVDRQSNIQYF TGCGCCAGCAGCCAAGTAGACCGACAGTCAAACATTCAGTACTTC
NA TRBJ2-3 TRBD1 TRBV6-2/TRBV6-3 CASSTRQGSSTDTQYF TGTGCCAGCAGTACTCGACAGGGATCTAGCACAGATACGCAGTATTTT
few TRBJ1-1 TRBD1 TRBV12-3/TRBV12-4 CASTQTGGRAEAFF TGTGCCAGCACCCAAACAGGGGGGCGGGCTGAAGCTTTCTTT
NA TRBJ2-4 TRBD2 TRBV13 CASSAGLAGAGAKNIQYF TGTGCCAGCAGCGCGGGACTAGCGGGAGCGGGAGCCAAAAACATTCAGTACTTC
many TRBJ1-3 NA TRBV28 CASSFSPWGNSGNTIYF TGTGCCAGCAGTTTCTCCCCTTGGGGTAACTCGGGAAACACCATATATTTT
NA TRBJ2-4 NA TRBV20-1 CSARALTGLMGKNIQYF TGCAGTGCTAGGGCCCTAACGGGGCTAATGGGGAAAAACATTCAGTACTTC
many TRBJ2-7 TRBD2 TRBV27 CASGERGQEDEQYF TGTGCCAGCGGGGAGCGGGGGCAAGAAGACGAGCAGTACTTC
many TRBJ2-3 TRBD2 TRBV6-2/TRBV6-3 CASSSLLAGASDTQYF TGTGCCAGCAGTTCTCTCCTAGCGGGAGCATCAGATACGCAGTATTTT
few TRBJ2-3 TRBD2 TRBV7-2 CASSLASGITDTQYF TGTGCCAGCAGCTTGGCTAGCGGCATCACAGATACGCAGTATTTT
few TRBJ1-5 NA TRBV2 CASGWYSNQPQHF TGTGCCAGCGGTTGGTATAGCAATCAGCCCCAGCATTTT
few TRBJ2-3 NA TRBV7-2 CASSLSPITDTQYF TGTGCCAGCAGCTTAAGTCCGATCACAGATACGCAGTATTTT
many TRBJ2-7 NA TRBV11-2 CASSLGAVSSSYEQYF TGTGCCAGCAGCTTAGGTGCAGTTTCCAGCTCCTACGAGCAGTACTTC
NA TRBJ2-3 NA TRBV5-6 CASSLGGETTDTQYF TGTGCCAGCAGCTTGGGCGGGGAGACCACAGATACGCAGTATTTT
NA TRBJ1-2 TRBD1 TRBV2 CASSGGQRYGYTF TGTGCCAGCAGCGGGGGACAGCGATATGGCTACACCTTC
few TRBJ2-3 NA TRBV20-1 CSAQRYRGADTQYF TGCAGTGCCCAGAGGTATCGTGGGGCAGATACGCAGTATTTT
many TRBJ1-1 NA TRBV29-1 CSVEVMNTEAFF TGCAGCGTTGAAGTCATGAACACTGAAGCTTTCTTT
many TRBJ2-3 NA TRBV12-5 CASGLTGVTDTQYF TGTGCTAGTGGTTTAACGGGGGTCACAGATACGCAGTATTTT
many TRBJ2-5 NA TRBV7-6 CASSLAGQEGETQYF TGTGCCAGCAGCTTAGCCGGACAGGAGGGGGAGACCCAGTACTTC
few TRBJ2-1 TRBD2 TRBV10-3 CAIRPGLAGNNEQFF TGTGCCATCAGACCGGGACTAGCGGGTAACAATGAGCAGTTCTTC
many TRBJ2-7 NA TRBV6-5 CASSYSLSRSIYEQYF TGTGCCAGCAGTTACTCGCTAAGCCGGTCCATATACGAGCAGTACTTC
many TRBJ2-5 NA TRBV12-3/TRBV12-4 CASSVPPQTQYF TGTGCCAGCAGTGTCCCCCCCCAGACCCAGTACTTC
many TRBJ2-2 TRBD1 TRBV11-1 CASSSWQGAGELFF TGTGCCAGCAGCTCGTGGCAGGGGGCCGGGGAGCTGTTTTTT
few TRBJ2-2 NA TRBV27 CASSLRFTGELFF TGTGCCAGCAGTCTAAGATTCACCGGGGAGCTGTTTTTT
NA TRBJ2-5 NA TRBV15 CATSREAAEETQYF TGTGCCACCAGCAGAGAGGCAGCCGAGGAGACCCAGTACTTC
many TRBJ2-7 NA TRBV4-1 CASSLTPSGGYEQYF TGCGCCAGCAGCCTTACCCCTTCAGGCGGCTACGAGCAGTACTTC
many TRBJ2-4 NA TRBV4-3 CASSQGPGRRNIQYF TGCGCCAGCAGCCAAGGCCCTGGACGGAGAAACATTCAGTACTTC
few TRBJ2-5 TRBD2 TRBV6-6 CASSYSTRGGPETQYF TGTGCCAGCAGTTACTCAACGCGGGGGGGCCCAGAGACCCAGTACTTC
many TRBJ2-3 TRBD2 TRBV2 CASSELAGSTDTQYF TGTGCCAGCAGTGAACTAGCGGGGAGCACAGATACGCAGTATTTT
many TRBJ2-3 NA TRBV7-2 CASSREGSGGGTDTQYF TGTGCCAGCAGCCGCGAGGGGTCCGGGGGTGGCACAGATACGCAGTATTTT
NA TRBJ1-1 NA TRBV28 CASNPHNRATEAFF TGTGCCAGCAACCCGCATAACAGGGCCACTGAAGCTTTCTTT
many TRBJ1-3 NA TRBV14 CASSLIPGNTIYF TGTGCCAGCAGCCTCATCCCCGGAAACACCATATATTTT
few TRBJ2-1 TRBD1 TRBV28 CASRTGDYNEQFF TGTGCCAGCAGGACAGGGGACTACAATGAGCAGTTCTTC
NA TRBJ2-1 NA TRBV7-6 CASSPQTSDYYNEQFF TGTGCCAGCAGCCCACAAACTAGTGACTACTACAATGAGCAGTTCTTC
NA TRBJ2-3 NA TRBV12-3/TRBV12-4 CASTPGNTQYF TGTGCCAGCACCCCGGGTAATACGCAGTATTTT
many TRBJ2-1 TRBD1 TRBV2 CASSPTTGYSDEQFF TGTGCCAGCAGTCCTACGACAGGGTATAGTGATGAGCAGTTCTTC
many TRBJ2-2 NA TRBV28 CASKRTPNTGELFF TGTGCCAGCAAAAGGACGCCGAACACCGGGGAGCTGTTTTTT
many TRBJ2-3 TRBD2 TRBV7-9 CASSLQRGGADTQYF TGTGCCAGCAGCCTCCAGCGGGGTGGGGCAGATACGCAGTATTTT
few TRBJ1-1 NA TRBV28 CASSSRSFEAFF TGTGCCAGCAGTTCCCGCTCATTTGAAGCTTTCTTT
few TRBJ1-2 NA TRBV2 CASSVQGGDGYTF TGTGCCAGCAGTGTACAGGGTGGGGATGGCTACACCTTC
NA TRBJ2-3 NA TRBV12-3/TRBV12-4 CASGTMDTQYF TGTGCCAGCGGAACGATGGATACGCAGTATTTT
many TRBJ1-1 NA TRBV6-6 CASSLTVITEAFF TGTGCCAGCAGTTTAACCGTGATAACTGAAGCTTTCTTT
NA TRBJ1-1 NA TRBV28 CASSSLQGGTEAFF TGTGCCAGCAGTTCTCTACAGGGAGGGACTGAAGCTTTCTTT